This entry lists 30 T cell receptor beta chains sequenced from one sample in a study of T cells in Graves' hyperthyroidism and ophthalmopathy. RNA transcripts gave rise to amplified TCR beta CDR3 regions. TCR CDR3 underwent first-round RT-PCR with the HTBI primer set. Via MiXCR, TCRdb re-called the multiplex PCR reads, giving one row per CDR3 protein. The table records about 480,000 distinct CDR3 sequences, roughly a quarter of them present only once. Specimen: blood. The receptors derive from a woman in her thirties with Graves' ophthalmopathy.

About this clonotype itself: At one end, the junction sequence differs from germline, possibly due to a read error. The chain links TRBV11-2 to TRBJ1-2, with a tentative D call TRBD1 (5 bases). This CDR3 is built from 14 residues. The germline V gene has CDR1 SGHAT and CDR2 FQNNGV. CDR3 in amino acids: CASRLGGGNYGYTF. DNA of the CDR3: TGTGCCAGCCGCTTGGGCGGGGGAAACTATGGCTACACCTTC.

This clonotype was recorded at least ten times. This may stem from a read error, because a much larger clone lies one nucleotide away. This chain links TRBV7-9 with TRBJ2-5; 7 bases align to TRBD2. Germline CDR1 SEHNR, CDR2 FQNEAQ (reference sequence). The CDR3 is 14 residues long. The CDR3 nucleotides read TGTGCCAGCAGCTTAGCGACGGGGGGAGAGACCCAGTGCTTC. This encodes CASSLATGGETQCF.

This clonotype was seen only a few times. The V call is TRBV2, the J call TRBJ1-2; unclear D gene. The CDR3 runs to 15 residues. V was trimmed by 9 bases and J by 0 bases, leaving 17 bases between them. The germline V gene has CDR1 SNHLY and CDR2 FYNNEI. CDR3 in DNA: TGTGCCAGGTCCAGGAGTCCACCCGCTAACTATGGCTACACCTTC. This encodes CARSRSPPANYGYTF.

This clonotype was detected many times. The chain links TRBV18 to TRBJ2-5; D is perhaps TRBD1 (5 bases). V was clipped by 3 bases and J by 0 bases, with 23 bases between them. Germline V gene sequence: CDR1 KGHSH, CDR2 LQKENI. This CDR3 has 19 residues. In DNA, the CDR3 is TGTGCCAGCTCACCCCTCCCGTTGATGCAGGGATCGTACCAAGAGACCCAGTACTTC. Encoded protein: CASSPLPLMQGSYQETQYF. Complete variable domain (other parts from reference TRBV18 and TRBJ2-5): NAGVMQNPRHLVRRRGQEARLRCSPMKGHSHVYWYRQLPEEGLKFMVYLQKENIIDESGMPKERFSAEFPKEGPSILRIQQVVRGDSAAYFCASSPLPLMQGSYQETQYFGPGTRLLVL.

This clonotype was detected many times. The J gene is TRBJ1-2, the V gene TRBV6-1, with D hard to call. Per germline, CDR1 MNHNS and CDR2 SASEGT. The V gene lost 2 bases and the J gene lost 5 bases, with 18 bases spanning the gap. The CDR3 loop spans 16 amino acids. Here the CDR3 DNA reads TGTGCCAGCAGTGAACCCCTACCGCGGACGAATTATGGCTACACCTTC. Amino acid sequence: CASSEPLPRTNYGYTF.

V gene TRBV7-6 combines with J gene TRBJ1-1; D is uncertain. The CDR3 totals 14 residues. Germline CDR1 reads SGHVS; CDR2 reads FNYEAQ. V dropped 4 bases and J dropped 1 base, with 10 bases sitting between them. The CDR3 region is CASSSDVRNTEAFF. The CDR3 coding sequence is TGTGCCAGCAGCTCGGACGTAAGGAACACTGAAGCTTTCTTT.

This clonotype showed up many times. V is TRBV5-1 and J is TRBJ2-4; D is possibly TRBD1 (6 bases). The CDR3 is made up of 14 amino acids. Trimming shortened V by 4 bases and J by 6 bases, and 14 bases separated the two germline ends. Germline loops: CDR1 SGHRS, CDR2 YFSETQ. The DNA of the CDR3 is TGCGCCAGCAGCATAGGACAGTCCGGAAACATTCAGTACTTC. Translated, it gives CASSIGQSGNIQYF.

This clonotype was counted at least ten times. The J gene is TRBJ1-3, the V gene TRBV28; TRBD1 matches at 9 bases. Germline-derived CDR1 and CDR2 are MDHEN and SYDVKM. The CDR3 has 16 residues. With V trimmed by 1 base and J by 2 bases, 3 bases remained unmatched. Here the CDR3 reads CASSLYRGLAGNTIYF. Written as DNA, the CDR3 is TGTGCCAGCAGTTTATACAGGGGGCTAGCTGGAAACACCATATATTTT.

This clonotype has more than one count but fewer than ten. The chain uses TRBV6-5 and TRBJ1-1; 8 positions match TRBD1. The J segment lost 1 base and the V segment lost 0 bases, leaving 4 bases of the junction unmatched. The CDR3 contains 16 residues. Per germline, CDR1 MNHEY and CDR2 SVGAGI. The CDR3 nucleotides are TGTGCCAGCAGTTACTCAATGGACAGGGCGAACACTGAAGCTTTCTTT. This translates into CASSYSMDRANTEAFF.

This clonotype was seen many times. CDR3 sequence (DNA): TGCGCCAGCAGCTACAACTCTCCAGTAACTGAAGCTTTCTTT. Translating gives CASSYNSPVTEAFF. This chain uses TRBV5-1 with TRBJ1-1; D unresolved. The V end was cut by 3 bases, the J end by 5 bases, with 14 bases between. The CDR3 contains 14 residues. Germline V gene data show CDR1 as SGHRS and CDR2 as YFSETQ.

Written as DNA, the CDR3 is TGTGCCAGCAGTTTAAGGCCTCTTTGGTACACTGAAGCTTTCTTT. The encoded protein is CASSLRPLWYTEAFF. The chain couples TRBV12-3 or TRBV12-4 to TRBJ1-1, with D unclear. V shed 2 bases and J shed 3 bases, with 13 bases lying between them. CDR3 length: 15 residues.

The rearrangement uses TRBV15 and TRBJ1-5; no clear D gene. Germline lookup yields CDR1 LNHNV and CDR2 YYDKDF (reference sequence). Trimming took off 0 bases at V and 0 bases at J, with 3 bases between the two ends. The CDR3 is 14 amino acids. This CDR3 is CATSRDYSNQPQHF. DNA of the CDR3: TGTGCCACCAGCAGAGACTATAGCAATCAGCCCCAGCATTTT. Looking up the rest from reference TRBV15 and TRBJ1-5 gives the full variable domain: DAMVIQNPRYQVTQFGKPVTLSCSQTLNHNVMYWYQQKSSQAPKLLFHYYDKDFNNEADTPDNFQSRRPNTSFCFLDIRSPGLGDTAMYLCATSRDYSNQPQHFGDGTRLSIL.

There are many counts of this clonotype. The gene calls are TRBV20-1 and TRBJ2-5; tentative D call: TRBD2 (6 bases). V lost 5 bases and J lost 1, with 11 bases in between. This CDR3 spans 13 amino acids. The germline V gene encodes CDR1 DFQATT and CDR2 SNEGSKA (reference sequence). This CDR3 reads CSAGFGGQETQYF. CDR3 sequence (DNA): TGCAGTGCTGGGTTCGGGGGCCAAGAGACCCAGTACTTC.

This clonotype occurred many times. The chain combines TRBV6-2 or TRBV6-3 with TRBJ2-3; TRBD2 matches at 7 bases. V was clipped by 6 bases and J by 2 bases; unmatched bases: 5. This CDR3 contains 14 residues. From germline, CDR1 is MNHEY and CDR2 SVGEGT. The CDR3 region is CASSERGPTDTQYF. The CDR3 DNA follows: TGTGCCAGCAGCGAGCGGGGCCCCACAGATACGCAGTATTTT.

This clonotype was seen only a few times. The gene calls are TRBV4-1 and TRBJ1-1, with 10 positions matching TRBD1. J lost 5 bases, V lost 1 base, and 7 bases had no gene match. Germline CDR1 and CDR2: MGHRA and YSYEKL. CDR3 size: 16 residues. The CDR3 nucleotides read TGCGCCAGCAGCCAAGTAGGTCGGGACAGGGGAACTGAAGCTTTCTTT. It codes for CASSQVGRDRGTEAFF.

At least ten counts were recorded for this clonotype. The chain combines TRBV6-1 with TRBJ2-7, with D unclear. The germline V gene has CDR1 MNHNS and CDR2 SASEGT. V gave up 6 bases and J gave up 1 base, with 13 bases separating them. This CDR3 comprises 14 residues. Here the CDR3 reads CASSRMDGSYEQYF. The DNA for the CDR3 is TGTGCCAGCAGCCGGATGGACGGTTCCTACGAGCAGTACTTC.

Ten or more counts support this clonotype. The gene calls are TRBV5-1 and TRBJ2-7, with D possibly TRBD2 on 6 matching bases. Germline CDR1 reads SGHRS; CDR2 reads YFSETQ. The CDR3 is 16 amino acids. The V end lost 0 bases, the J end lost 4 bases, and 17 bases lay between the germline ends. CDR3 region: CASSLAGLASGYEQYF. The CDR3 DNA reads TGCGCCAGCAGCTTGGCCGGGCTAGCGTCGGGGTACGAGCAGTACTTC.

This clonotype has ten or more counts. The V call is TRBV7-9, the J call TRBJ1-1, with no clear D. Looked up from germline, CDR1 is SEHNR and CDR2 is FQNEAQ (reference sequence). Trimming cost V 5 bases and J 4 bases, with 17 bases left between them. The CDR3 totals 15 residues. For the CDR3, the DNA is TGTGCCAGCAGCGAAGGACCGCTCCTTGGCACTGAAGCTTTCTTT. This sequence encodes CASSEGPLLGTEAFF.

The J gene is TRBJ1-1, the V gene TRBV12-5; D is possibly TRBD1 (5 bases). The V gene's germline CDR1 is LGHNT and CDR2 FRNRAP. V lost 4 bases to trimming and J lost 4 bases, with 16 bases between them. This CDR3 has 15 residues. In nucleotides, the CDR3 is TGTGCTAGTGGTTGGAAAACTGACAGACTCACTGAAGCTTTCTTT. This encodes CASGWKTDRLTEAFF.

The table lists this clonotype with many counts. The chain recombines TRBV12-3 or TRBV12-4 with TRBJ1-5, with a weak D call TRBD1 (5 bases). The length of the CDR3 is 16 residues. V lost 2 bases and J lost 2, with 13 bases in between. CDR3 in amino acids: CASSLMQGSGNQPQHF. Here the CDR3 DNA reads TGTGCCAGCAGTTTAATGCAGGGATCGGGCAATCAGCCCCAGCATTTT.

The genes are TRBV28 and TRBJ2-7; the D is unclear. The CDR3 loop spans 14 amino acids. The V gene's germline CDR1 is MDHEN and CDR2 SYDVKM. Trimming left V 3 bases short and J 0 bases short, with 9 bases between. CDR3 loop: CASSFWTHSYEQYF. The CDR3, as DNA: TGTGCCAGCAGTTTTTGGACGCACTCCTACGAGCAGTACTTC.

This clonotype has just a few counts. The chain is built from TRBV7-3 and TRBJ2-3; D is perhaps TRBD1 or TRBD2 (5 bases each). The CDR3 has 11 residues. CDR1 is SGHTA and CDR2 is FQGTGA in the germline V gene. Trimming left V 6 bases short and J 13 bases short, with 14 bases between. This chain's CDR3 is CASRSWDEEYF. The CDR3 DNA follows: TGTGCCAGCAGATCGTGGGACGAGGAGTATTTT.

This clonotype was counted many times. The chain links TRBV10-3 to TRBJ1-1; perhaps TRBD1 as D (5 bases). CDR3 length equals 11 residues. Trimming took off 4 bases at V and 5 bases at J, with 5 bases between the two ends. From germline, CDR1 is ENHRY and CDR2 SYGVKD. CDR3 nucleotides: TGTGCCATCAGTGGACAGACTGAAGCTTTCTTT. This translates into CAISGQTEAFF.

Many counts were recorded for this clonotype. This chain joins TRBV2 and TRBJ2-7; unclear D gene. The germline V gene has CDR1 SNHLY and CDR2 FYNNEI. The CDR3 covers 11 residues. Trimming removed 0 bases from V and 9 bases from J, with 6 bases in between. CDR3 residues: CASSEASWQYF. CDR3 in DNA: TGTGCCAGCAGTGAAGCTTCCTGGCAGTACTTC.

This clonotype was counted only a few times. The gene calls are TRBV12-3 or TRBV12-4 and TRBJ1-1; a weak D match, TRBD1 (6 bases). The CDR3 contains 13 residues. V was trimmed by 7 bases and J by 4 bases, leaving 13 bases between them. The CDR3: CASTFGGGTEAFF. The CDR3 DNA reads TGTGCCAGCACCTTTGGAGGGGGCACTGAAGCTTTCTTT.

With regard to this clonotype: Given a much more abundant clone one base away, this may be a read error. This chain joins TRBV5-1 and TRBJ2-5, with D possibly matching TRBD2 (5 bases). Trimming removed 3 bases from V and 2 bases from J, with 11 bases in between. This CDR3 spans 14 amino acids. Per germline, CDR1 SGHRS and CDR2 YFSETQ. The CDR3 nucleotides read TGCGCCAGCAGCTCAGGACGGGAACAAGAGACCCAGTACTTC. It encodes CASSSGREQETQYF.

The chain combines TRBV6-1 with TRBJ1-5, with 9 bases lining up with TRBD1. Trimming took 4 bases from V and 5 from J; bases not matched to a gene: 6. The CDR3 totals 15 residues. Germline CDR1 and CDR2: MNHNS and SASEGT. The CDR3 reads CASSALTGGHQPQHF. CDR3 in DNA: TGTGCCAGCAGTGCGCTTACAGGGGGCCATCAGCCCCAGCATTTT.

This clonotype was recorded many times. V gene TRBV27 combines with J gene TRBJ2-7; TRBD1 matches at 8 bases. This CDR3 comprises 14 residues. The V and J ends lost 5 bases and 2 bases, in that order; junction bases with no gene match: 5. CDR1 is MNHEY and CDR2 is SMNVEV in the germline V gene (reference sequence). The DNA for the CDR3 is TGTGCCAGCAGTCCACAGGGGGGACCCTACGAGCAGTACTTC. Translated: CASSPQGGPYEQYF.

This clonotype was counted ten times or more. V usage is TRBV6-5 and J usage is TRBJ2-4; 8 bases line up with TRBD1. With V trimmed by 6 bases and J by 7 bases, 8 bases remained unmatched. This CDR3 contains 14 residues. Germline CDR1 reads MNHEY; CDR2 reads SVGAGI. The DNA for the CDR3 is TGTGCCAGCAGCCTTGACAGGGGAACTAACATTCAGTACTTC. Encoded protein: CASSLDRGTNIQYF.

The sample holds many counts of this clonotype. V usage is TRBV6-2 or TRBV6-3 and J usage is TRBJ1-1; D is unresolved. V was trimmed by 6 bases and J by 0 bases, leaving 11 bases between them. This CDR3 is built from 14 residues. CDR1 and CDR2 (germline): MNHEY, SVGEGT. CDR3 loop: CASSLTRLNTEAFF. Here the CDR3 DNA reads TGTGCCAGCAGCCTTACCAGGTTGAACACTGAAGCTTTCTTT.